This T cell receptor (beta chain) was obtained from a study of Ad26.COV2.S vaccination and SARS-CoV-2 variants. Study-wide points: Spike-specific TCR breadth in vaccine recipients exceeded that seen in placebo recipients.

As for this clone: Its matching antigen is unknown.

The CDR3 runs 15 residues. CDR1 and CDR2 (germline): MDHEN, SYDVKM. The V gene lost 7 bases and the J gene lost 7 bases, with 22 bases spanning the gap. Treatment given: some 20 received Ad26.COV2.S at low or high dose, single or two shots; roughly 5 received placebo; per-sample allocation not given. The investigators took samples on day 63 after the first vaccine or placebo injection. Clones were read by immunoSEQ multiplex PCR, and TCRdb kept only the in-frame ones, dropping some. Seen here are roughly 400,000 clones, 90% observed once, and the top ten hold 4.3%. The TCR originated in a person aged 18-65 years who received the Ad26.COV2.S COVID-19 vaccine or a placebo. The material sequenced was peripheral blood, taken in a trial of Ad26.COV2.S vaccine versus placebo. The V call is TRBV28, the J call TRBJ1-2; D unresolved. The CDR3 coding sequence is TGTGCCAGCACCATTCCGGACCGATCTATTGGTGGCTACACCTTC. It specifies CASTIPDRSIGGYTF.